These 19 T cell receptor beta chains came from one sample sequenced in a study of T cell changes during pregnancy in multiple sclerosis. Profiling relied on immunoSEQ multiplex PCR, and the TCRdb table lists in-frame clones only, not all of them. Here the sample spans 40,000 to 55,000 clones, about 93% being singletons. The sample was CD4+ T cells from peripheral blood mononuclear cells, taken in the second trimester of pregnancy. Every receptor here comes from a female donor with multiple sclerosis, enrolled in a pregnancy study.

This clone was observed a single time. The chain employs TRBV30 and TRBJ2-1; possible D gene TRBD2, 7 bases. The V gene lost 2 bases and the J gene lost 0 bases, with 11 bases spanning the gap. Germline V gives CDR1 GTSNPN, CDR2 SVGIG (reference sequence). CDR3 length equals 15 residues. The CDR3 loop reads CAWSWGGHSYNEQFF. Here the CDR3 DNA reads TGTGCCTGGAGTTGGGGGGGGCACTCCTACAATGAGCAGTTCTTC.

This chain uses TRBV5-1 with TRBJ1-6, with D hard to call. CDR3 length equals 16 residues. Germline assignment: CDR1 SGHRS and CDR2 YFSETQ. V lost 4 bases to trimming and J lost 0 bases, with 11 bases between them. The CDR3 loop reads CASSVRESSYNSPLHF. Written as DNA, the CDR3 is TGCGCCAGCAGCGTGAGGGAGAGCTCCTATAATTCACCCCTCCACTTT.

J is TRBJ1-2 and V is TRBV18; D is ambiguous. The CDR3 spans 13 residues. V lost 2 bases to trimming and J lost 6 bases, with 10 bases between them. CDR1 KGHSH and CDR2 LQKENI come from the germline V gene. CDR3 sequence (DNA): TGTGCCAGCTCACCAGGCCAGGCACATGGCTACACCTTC. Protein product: CASSPGQAHGYTF.

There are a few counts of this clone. CDR3: CASSLGGALGQPQHF. Written as DNA, the CDR3 is TGTGCCAGCAGTTTGGGAGGGGCGTTAGGTCAGCCCCAGCATTTT. This sequence joins TRBV27 and TRBJ1-5; weak D call: TRBD1 (5 bases). From germline, CDR1 is MNHEY and CDR2 SMNVEV (reference sequence). Trimming shortened V by 3 bases and J by 6 bases, and 15 bases separated the two germline ends. The CDR3 loop spans 15 amino acids.

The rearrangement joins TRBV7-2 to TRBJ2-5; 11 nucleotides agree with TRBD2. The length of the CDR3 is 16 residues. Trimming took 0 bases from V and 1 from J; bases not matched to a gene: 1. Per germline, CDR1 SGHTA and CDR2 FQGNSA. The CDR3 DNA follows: TGTGCCAGCAGCTTAGCCCTAGCGGGGGGCCAAGAGACCCAGTACTTC. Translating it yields CASSLALAGGQETQYF.

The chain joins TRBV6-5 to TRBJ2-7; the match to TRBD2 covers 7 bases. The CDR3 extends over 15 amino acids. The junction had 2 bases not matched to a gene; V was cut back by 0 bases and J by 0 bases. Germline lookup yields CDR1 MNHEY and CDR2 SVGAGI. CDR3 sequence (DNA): TGTGCCAGCAGTTACTCGGGGGGGACCTCCTACGAGCAGTACTTC. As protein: CASSYSGGTSYEQYF.

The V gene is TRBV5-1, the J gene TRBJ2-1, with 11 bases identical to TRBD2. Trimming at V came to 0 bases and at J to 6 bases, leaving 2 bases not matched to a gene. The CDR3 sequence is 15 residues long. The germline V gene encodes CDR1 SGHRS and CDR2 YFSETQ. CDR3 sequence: CASSLGLAGSNEQFF. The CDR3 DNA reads TGCGCCAGCAGCTTGGGACTAGCGGGGAGCAATGAGCAGTTCTTC.

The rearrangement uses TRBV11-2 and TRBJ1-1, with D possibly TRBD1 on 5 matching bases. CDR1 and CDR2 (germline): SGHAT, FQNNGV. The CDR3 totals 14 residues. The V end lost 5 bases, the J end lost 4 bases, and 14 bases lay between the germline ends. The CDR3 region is CASSPPARATEAFF. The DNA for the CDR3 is TGTGCCAGCAGCCCCCCCGCCAGGGCCACTGAAGCTTTCTTT. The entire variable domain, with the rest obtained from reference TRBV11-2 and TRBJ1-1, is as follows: EAGVAQSPRYKIIEKRQSVAFWCNPISGHATLYWYQQILGQGPKLLIQFQNNGVVDDSQLPKDRFSAERLKGVDSTLKIQPAKLEDSAVYLCASSPPARATEAFFGQGTRLTVV.

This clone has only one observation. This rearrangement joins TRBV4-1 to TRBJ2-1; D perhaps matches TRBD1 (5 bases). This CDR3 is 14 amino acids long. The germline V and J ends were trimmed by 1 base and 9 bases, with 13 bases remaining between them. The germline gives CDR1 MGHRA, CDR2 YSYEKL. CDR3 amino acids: CASSQVRLQGEQFF. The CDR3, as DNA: TGCGCCAGCAGCCAAGTTAGACTTCAGGGTGAGCAGTTCTTC.

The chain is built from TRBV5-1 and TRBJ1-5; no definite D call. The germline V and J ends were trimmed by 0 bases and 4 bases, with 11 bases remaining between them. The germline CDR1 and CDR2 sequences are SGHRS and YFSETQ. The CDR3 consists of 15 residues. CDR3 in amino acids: CASSLGAGLNQPQHF. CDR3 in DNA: TGCGCCAGCAGCTTGGGAGCAGGACTTAATCAGCCCCAGCATTTT.

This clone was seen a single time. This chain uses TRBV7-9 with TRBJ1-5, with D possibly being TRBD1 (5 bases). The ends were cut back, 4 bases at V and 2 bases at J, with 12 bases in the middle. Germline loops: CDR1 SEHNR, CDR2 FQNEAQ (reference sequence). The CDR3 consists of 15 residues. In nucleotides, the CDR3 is TGTGCCAGCAGCTCAGGGATCGGCGGCAATCAGCCCCAGCATTTT. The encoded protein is CASSSGIGGNQPQHF. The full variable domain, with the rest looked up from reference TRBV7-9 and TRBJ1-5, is DTGVSQNPRHKITKRGQNVTFRCDPISEHNRLYWYRQTLGQGPEFLTYFQNEAQLEKSRLLSDRFSAERPKGSFSTLEIQRTEQGDSAMYLCASSSGIGGNQPQHFGDGTRLSIL.

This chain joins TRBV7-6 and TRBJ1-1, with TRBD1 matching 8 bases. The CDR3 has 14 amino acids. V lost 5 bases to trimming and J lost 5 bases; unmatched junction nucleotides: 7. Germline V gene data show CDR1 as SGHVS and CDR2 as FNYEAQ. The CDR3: CASSPSTGETEAFF. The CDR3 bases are TGTGCCAGCAGCCCCTCGACAGGGGAGACTGAAGCTTTCTTT. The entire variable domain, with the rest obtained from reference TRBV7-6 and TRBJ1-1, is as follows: GAGVSQSPRYKVTKRGQDVALRCDPISGHVSLYWYRQALGQGPEFLTYFNYEAQQDKSGLPNDRFSAERPEGSISTLTIQRTEQRDSAMYRCASSPSTGETEAFFGQGTRLTVV.

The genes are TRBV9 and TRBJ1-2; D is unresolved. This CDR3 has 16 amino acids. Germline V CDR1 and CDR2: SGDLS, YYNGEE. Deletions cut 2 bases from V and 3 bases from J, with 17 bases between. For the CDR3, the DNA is TGTGCCAGCAGCGTTTCCCCAGTCAGAAAATACTATGGCTACACCTTC. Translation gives CASSVSPVRKYYGYTF.

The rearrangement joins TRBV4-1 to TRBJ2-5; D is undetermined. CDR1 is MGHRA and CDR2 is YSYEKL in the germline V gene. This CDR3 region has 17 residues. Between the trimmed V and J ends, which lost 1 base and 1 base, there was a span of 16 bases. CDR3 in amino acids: CASSQGPKERSQETQYF. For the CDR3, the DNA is TGCGCCAGCAGCCAAGGTCCAAAGGAGCGTAGCCAAGAGACCCAGTACTTC.

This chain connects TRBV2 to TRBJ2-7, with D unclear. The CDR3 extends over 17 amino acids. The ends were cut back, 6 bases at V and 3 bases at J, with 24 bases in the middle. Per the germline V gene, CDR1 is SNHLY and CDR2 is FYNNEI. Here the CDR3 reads CASRHPREPPSDYEQYF. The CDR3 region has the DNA TGTGCCAGCAGACACCCCAGAGAGCCACCAAGCGACTACGAGCAGTACTTC.

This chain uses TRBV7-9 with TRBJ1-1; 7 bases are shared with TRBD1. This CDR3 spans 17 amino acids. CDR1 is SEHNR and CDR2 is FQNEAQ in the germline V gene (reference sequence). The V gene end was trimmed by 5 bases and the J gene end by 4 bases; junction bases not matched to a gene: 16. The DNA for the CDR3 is TGTGCCAGCAGCCCCTACAGGGGACCCCAGGGGAGCACTGAAGCTTTCTTT. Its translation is CASSPYRGPQGSTEAFF.

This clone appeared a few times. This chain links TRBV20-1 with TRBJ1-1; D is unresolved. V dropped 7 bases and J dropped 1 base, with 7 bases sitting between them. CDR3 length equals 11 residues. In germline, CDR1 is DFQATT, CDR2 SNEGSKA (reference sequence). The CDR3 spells CSGRRNTEAFF. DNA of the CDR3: TGCAGTGGGAGGCGGAACACTGAAGCTTTCTTT.

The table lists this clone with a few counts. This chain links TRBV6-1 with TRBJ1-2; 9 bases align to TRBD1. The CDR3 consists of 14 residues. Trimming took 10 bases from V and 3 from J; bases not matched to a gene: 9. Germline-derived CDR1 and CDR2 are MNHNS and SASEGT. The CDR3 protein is CATRDRERDYGYTF. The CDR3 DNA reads TGTGCCACCCGGGACAGGGAACGGGACTATGGCTACACCTTC.

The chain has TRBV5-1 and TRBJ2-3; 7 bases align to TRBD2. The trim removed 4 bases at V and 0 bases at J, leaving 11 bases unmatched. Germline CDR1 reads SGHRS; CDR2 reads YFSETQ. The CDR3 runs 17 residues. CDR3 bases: TGCGCCAGCAGCCGACCTCTAGCGGCCTCTAGCACAGATACGCAGTATTTT. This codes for CASSRPLAASSTDTQYF.